This T cell receptor (beta chain) comes out of a study of blood T cell repertoires in COVID-19. Across the whole study: There were acute and convalescent COVID-19 samples, and they came from the United States, Italy and Spain. Sources were T cells, B-cell-depleted T cells, or PBMCs; the material itself was cDNA or gDNA.

In the source study's methods: Estimation of nucleated cell counts was performed using reference gene primer amplification. The protocol was immunoSEQ multiplex PCR, while the TCRdb copy is restricted to in-frame clones and leaves out a portion. V, J and clone size reflect that table, while D and trimming were determined from the DNA. This sample has roughly 80,000 clones; roughly 82% occur once, and the top ten carry around a fifth. Germline CDR1 is SGHVS and CDR2 is FNYEAQ. V trimming: 4 bases; J trimming: 10 bases; junction bases outside the gene matches: 8. The CDR3 has 14 amino acids. This receptor was obtained from a human donor in a cohort sampled during active COVID-19. Specimen: peripheral blood. The rearrangement joins TRBV7-6 to TRBJ2-2; TRBD1 matches at 8 bases. CDR3 DNA: TGTGCCAGCAGCTCGGCGGGACAGGCGTTGGAGCTGTTTTTT. It specifies CASSSAGQALELFF.